Reported below is one TCR beta chain. Through a sample-barcoded 5' primer and a J-beta primer mix, a second PCR was run for 7 to 11 cycles. TCRdb reprocessed the 5' RACE reads with MiXCR, giving one entry per CDR3 protein. The sample shows 550,000 to 650,000 distinct CDR3 sequences, about 27% of them seen only once. The sample comes from a study of blood T cells in healthy people across ages. CDR1 and CDR2 from the germline V gene are DFQATT and SNEGSKA (reference sequence). The CDR3 contains 12 residues. These same records also appear under a second study, on T cells of mothers and their children.

Sequencing was performed on blood. This clonotype originated in a boy aged 2 to 10 in good health. The chain employs TRBV20-1 and TRBJ2-1; D remains unclear. The tail of the sequence fits TRBJ2-5 better, so the J call may be wrong. CDR3 coding DNA: TGCAGTGCTAGAGATGTCCAAGAGACCCAGTACTTC. Residues: CSARDVQETQYF.